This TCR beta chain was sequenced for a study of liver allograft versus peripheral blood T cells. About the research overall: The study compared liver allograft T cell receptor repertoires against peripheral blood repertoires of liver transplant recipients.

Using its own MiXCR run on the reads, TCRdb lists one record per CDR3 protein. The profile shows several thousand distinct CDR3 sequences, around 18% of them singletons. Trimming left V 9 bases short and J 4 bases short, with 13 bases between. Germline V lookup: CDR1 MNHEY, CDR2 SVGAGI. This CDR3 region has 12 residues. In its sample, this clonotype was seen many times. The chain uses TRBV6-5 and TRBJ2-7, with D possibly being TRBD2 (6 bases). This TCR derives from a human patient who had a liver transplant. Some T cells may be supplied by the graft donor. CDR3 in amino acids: CASSSGGYEQYF. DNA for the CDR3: TGTGCCAGTTCCTCTGGGGGGTACGAGCAGTACTTC.